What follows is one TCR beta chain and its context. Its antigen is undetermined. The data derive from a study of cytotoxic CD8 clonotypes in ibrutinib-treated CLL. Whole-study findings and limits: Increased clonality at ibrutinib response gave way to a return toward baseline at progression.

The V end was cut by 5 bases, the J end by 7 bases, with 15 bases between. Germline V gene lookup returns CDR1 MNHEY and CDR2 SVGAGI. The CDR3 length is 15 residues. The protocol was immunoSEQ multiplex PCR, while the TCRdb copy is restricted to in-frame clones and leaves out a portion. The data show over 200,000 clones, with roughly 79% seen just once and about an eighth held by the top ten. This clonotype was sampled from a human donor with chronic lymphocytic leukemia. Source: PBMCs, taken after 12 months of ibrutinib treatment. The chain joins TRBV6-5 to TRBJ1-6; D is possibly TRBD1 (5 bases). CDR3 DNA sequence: TGTGCCAGCAGTCGCTCAGGGTTGGACAATTCACCCCTCCACTTT. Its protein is CASSRSGLDNSPLHF.